This TCR beta chain came from a study of shared T cell receptors in the human thymus. CDR3 length equals 15 residues. Germline V CDR1 and CDR2: SEHNR, FQNEAQ (reference sequence). The junction had 7 bases not matched to a gene; V was cut back by 3 bases and J by 5 bases. Using immunoSEQ multiplex PCR, the repertoire was profiled, and TCRdb retains in-frame clones only, with some absent. This table holds 550,000 to 800,000 clones, roughly 85% found once. The data were also submitted as part of a second study, on human thymus T cells. According to that study: Unrelated individuals reportedly shared highly overlapping thymic TCR repertoires.

This receptor was taken from a girl under three years old with a congenital heart defect. Sequenced input: thymocytes. This sequence joins TRBV7-9 and TRBJ1-1; TRBD1 matches 9 bases. The CDR3 DNA reads TGTGCCAGCAGCTTGGGTACAGGGGGCTTGACTGAAGCTTTCTTT. Translation gives CASSLGTGGLTEAFF.